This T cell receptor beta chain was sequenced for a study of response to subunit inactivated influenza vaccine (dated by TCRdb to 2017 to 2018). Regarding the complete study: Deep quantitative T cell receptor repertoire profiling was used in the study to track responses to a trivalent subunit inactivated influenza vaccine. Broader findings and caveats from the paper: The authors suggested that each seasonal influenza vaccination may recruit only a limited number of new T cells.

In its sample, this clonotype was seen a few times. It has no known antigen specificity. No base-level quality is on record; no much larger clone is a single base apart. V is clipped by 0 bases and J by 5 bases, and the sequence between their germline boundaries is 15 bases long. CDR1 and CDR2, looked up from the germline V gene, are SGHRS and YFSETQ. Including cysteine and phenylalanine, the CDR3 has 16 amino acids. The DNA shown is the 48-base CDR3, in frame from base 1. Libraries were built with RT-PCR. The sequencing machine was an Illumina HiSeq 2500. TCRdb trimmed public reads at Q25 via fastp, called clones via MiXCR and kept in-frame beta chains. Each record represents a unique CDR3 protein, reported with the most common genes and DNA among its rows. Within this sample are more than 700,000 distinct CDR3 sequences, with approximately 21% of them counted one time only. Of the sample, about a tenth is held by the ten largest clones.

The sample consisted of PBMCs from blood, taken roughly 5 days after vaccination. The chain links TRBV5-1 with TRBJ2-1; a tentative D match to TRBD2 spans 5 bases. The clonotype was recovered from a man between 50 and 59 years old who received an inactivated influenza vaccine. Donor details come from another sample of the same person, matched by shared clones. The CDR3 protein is CASSLGIASAHNEQFF. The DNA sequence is TGCGCCAGCAGCTTGGGGATAGCGTCGGCCCACAATGAGCAGTTCTTC.